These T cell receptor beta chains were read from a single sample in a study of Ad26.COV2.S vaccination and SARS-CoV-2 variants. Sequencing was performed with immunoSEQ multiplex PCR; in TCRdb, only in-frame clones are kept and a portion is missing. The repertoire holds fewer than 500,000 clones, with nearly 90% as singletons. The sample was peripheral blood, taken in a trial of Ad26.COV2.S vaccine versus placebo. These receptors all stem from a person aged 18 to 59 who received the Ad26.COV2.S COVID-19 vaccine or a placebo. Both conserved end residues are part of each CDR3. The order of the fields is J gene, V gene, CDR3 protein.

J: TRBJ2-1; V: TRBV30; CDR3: CAWSDGSSYNEQFF
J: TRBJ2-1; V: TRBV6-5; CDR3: CASRRDLYNEQFF
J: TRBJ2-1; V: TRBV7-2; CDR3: CASSLARTGLRQFF
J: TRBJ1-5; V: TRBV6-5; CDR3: CASRRSWSNQPQHF
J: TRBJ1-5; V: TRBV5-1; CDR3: CASSLGTGAWEPQHF
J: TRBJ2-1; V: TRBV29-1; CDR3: CSVGFLGQPRYNEQFF
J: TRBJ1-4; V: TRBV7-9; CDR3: CASSLVAGVEKLFF
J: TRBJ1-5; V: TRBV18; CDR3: CASSRQRDGNQPQHF
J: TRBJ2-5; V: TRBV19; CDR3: CASSKWTGKETQYF
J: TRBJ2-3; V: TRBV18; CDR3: CASSPLSGTDTQYF
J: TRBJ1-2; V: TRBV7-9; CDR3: CASSFDREYYGYTF
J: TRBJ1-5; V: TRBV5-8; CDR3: CASSSFAGTGIYSNQPQHF
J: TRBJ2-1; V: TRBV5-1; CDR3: CASSQGLAGIEQFF
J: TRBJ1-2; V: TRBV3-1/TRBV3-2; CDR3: CASSQVEGAVYGYTF
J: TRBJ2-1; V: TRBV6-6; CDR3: CASRRGLAGGNEQFF
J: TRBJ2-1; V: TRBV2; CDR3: CASKRDRGYNEQFF
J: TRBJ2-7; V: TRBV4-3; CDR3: CASSVRQGSSYEQYF
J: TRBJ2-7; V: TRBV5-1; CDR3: CASSSQGARYEQYF
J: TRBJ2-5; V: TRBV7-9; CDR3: CASSTVAIVGTQYF
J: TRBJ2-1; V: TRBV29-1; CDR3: CSVDRVLDEQFF
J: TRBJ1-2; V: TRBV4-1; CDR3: CASSHYGTADGYTF
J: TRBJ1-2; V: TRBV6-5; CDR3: CASTFRGEGGYTF
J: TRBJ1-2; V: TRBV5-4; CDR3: CASSHPGGGAGRANYGYTF
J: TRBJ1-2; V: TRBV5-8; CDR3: CASSGGFFYGYTF
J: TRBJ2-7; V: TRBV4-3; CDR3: CASSQDSQGASSEQYF
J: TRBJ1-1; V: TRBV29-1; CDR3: CSTWTGFTEAFF
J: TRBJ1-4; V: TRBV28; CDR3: CASSSAATTNEKLFF
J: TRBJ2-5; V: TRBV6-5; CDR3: CASSFGPEQETQYF
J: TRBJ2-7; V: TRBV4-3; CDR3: CASSQVISGGSYEQYF
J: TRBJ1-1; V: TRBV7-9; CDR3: CASSFGNRVTEAFF
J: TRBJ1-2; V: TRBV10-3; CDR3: CAISPDPYGYTF
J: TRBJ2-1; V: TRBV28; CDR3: CASSLAGGRDEQFF
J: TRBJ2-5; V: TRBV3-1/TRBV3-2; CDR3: CASSQTQGTSGFQETQYF
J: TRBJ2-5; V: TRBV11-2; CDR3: CASSREETQYF
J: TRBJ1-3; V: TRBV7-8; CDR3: CASSLDRDGNTIYF
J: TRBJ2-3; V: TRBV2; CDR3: CASSESAENTDTQYF
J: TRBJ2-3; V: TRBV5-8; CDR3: CASSRTLAHHTDTQYF
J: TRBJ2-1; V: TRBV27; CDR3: CASSLSSISSYNEQFF
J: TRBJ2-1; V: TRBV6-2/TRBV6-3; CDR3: CASSSRGLAGGAEQFF
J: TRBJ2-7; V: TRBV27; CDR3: CASSSSGTTSYEQYF
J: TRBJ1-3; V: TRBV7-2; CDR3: CASSSSGAPGNTIYF
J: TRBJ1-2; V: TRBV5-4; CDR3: CASSLDPNVAYGYTF
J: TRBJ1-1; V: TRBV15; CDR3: CATSRDRGTGELAFF
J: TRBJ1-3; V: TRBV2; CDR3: CASRAQGQLIISGNTIYF
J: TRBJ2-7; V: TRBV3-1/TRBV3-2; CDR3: CASSHTKFRRYEQYF
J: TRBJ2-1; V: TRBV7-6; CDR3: CASSKTSGRPSSYNEQFF
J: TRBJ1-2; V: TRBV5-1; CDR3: CASSLGDRSLANYGYTF
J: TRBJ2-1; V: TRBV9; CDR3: CASSAAPGQFNEQFF
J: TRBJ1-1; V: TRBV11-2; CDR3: CASSLARGPTEAFF
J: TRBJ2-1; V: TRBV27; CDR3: CASSFIGEGYNEQFF
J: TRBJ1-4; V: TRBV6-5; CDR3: CASSYRGFTNEKLFF
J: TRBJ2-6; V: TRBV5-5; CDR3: CASSLILRTGGDNVLTF
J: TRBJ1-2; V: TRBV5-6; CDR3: CASSLVGGKVSTF
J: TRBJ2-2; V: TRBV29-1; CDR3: CSVEGGFDGELFF